This T cell receptor (beta chain) is drawn from a study of metastatic and nonmetastatic thyroid tumors. CDR3 length: 15 residues. Trimming took 3 bases from V and 3 from J, leaving 15 bases between them. Germline CDR1 is SGHRS and CDR2 is YFSETQ. This clone was observed many times. TCRdb re-processed the PCR reads through MiXCR. This table has 30,000 to 35,000 clones, about 19% appearing once. All patients were untreated before thyroid surgery. This clonotype originated in a female donor with papillary thyroid cancer or a benign thyroid nodule (not recorded which). Some clones in this sample may be carry-over from other donors' samples. Specimen: blood. V gene TRBV5-1 combines with J gene TRBJ2-5, with D perhaps assigned TRBD1 or TRBD2 (5 bases each). CDR3 region: CASSSGTGSEETQYF. CDR3 DNA: TGCGCCAGCAGCTCTGGGACGGGGTCGGAAGAGACCCAGTACTTC.